This paragraph reports one T cell receptor beta chain. Its antigen is currently not known. No much larger clone is present one base from it, and per-base qualities are unavailable. The sample is drawn from a study of shared clonotypes between healthy human individuals (dated by TCRdb to the early 2020s). Background on the whole study: The cohort comprised two women and a few men aged 18 to 49 years. For each donor, three plates each were used for CD4 naive and CD4 memory, two plates were used for CD8 naive, and one plate was used for CD8 memory. The study deeply sequenced blood TCR repertoires of roughly five healthy adults to estimate repertoire size and the extent of clonotype sharing between individuals. Libraries were prepared and TCR repertoires were sequenced by different laboratories using diverse techniques, in order to increase sequencing depth and limit assay-specific biases. Each donor's leukapheresis produced roughly between roughly 0.85 and 9.5 billion PBMCs.

V ends up 5 bases short and J 7 bases short, with an unmatched junction base count of 6. From the germline V gene (reference sequence), CDR1 is WNHNN and CDR2 is SYGVQD. The CDR3 covers 14 residues, taking in both the cysteine and the phenylalanine. Only the CDR3 DNA is retained, 42 bases long and in frame from the first base. Overall study results and their limits: Rarefaction of sorted-subset datasets indicated incomplete sequencing despite the large sequencing depth. Compared with non-shared clonotypes, the clonotypes found in all four sorted-subset donors had higher generation probabilities. Across four donors, 4.5% to 6.5% of naive CD4, 3% to 4% of naive CD8, 2% to 2.5% of memory CD4, and over 0.35% of memory CD8 clonotypes were shared. Naive subsets generally had larger estimated clonotype richness than memory subsets did. Based on pairwise subsampling, the degree of clonotype sharing among donors was expected to be affected by sequencing depth. Sampling was restricted to blood, and TCR repertoires in tissue are likely to differ from TCR repertoires in blood. The genetic and exposure-history diversity represented was limited by the small number of donors.

TCR CDR3 regions were amplified from genomic DNA by multiplex PCR using the deep immunoSEQ assay. Genomic DNA extracted from each cell subset was distributed evenly over all wells of several immunoSEQ 96-well plates, and each plate served as one replicate. For sorted subsets, about 0.2 ug genomic DNA, equal to about 30,000 T cell genomes, was loaded into each replicate PCR. Purified libraries were quantified with a Qubit 3.0 fluorometer, sized on a Bioanalyzer 2100, and re-quantified with the KAPA Library Quantification kit. Each immunoSEQ 96-well plate was sequenced on its own single-read 150-cycle Illumina NextSeq 550 flow cell. On the authors' methods: Because the immunoSEQ output held only junctional sequences and lacked quality scores, the filtering could not match the filtering applied to full-length reads. Sequences were annotated with PyIR, a Python wrapper for IgBLAST v1.9, and V/J genes and CDR3 were assigned using IMGT germline references. Reads were filtered out if the reads had weak V/J assignments (E-value above 1e-6), no CDR3, stop codons, out-of-frame junctions, or ambiguous translated residues. V3J clonotypes were defined as sequences sharing an identical inferred V gene, J gene, and CDR3 amino acid sequence. To compute the percentage overlap between repertoires, the number of shared unique clonotypes was divided by the size of the smaller repertoire. Three approaches were used to assess repertoire richness: RTK rarefaction, the Chao1 estimator, and Recon v2.1 estimates of unobserved clonotypes. For all TCRbeta clonotypes obtained by the gDNA method from a few donors, generation probabilities were computed with OLGA. This immuneACCESS table, as held by TCRdb, lists in-frame sequences with V and J called but not all clones. Of the missing ones, under half trace to an unresolved V gene in checked studies; the others have no known cause. The DNA was the basis for D and trimming; V, J and clone size are from that table. For this sample there are 1.6 million or so clones; 96% appear just once. Of the sample, approximately 1% falls within the top ten clones.

The donors were healthy, HIV-negative adults who had no recently reported acute infections or vaccinations. Only Caucasian adults living in Nashville, Tennessee, USA were represented among the donors. CD4+ T cells were enriched through magnetic negative selection, after which naive cells were positively selected on CD45RA and the remaining negative fraction served as the memory subset. After blood collection by leukapheresis, PBMCs were isolated using Ficoll-Histopaque density gradient centrifugation and then cryopreserved in the vapor phase of liquid nitrogen. Analytical flow cytometry was used to check the purity and quantity of each magnetically sorted T cell population. Each sorted fraction had its genomic DNA isolated and then quantified by UV absorbance on a Nanodrop 2000c.

The chain was built from TRBV10-1 and TRBJ2-1; 9 bases in the middle match TRBD1. The TCR originated in a man younger than 40 in good health. Source material: naive CD4+ T cells sorted from blood. This specimen's cell subset or site label, per the study, means: CD45RA+ positively selected. The CDR3 corresponds to CASSIQGAKNEQFF. The nucleotide sequence is given as TGCGCCAGCAGTATACAGGGGGCGAAGAATGAGCAGTTCTTC.